This T cell receptor beta chain was captured by sequencing in a study of spatial heterogeneity in lung cancer. The table lists this clonotype with many counts. CDR3 length: 20 residues. V lost 4 bases, J lost 0 bases, and 13 bases stayed unmatched. CDR1 is SGHTA and CDR2 is FQGTGA in the germline V gene. Time point given: sample taken at primary tumor resection. The study sequenced unsorted whole RNA from tumor, nontumor lung or frozen PBMC. Every molecule of TCR cDNA had its own unique molecular identifier. MiXCR was run by TCRdb on the 5' RACE reads, yielding one entry per CDR3 protein. The table includes roughly 48,000 distinct CDR3 sequences, approximately 5% detected once.

The sequence was obtained from a male donor with early-stage non-small cell lung cancer. The source material was PBMCs, sampled at surgery. V and J are TRBV7-3 and TRBJ1-6; the match to TRBD1 covers 9 bases. The chain's CDR3 is CASSSGGQGSPSSYNSPLHF. CDR3 coding DNA: TGTGCCAGCAGCTCAGGGGGACAGGGTTCCCCGAGCTCCTATAATTCACCCCTCCACTTT.